A selection of T cell receptor beta chains follows, all from one sample in a study of cytomegalovirus exposure and HLA in healthy donors. The table came from immunoSEQ multiplex PCR; TCRdb's copy has only in-frame clones and leaves some out. The repertoire has around 130,000 clones, 75% to 90% of them found once; the top ten carry 1.2%. Sequences were obtained from PBMCs. The receptors derive from a female donor in good health and CMV-seronegative. Each CDR3 is given with its conserved first and last residue. D genes are given only for firm matches. The size of a clone is reported for some rows only, either as once, few or many, or as a class for expanded clones.

clone size	J gene	V gene	D gene	CDR3 protein	CDR3 DNA
once	TRBJ2-1	TRBV9	.	CASSPHNNEQFF	TGTGCCAGCAGCCCTCACAACAATGAGCAGTTCTTC
.	TRBJ2-7	TRBV19	TRBD1	CASSKGQGIEQYF	TGTGCCAGTAGTAAGGGACAGGGTATCGAGCAGTACTTC
.	TRBJ1-1	TRBV28	.	CASSPAVTGNTEAFF	TGTGCCAGCAGTCCCGCTGTCACAGGGAACACTGAAGCTTTCTTT
.	TRBJ1-4	TRBV6-1	TRBD1	CASSGTGLTNEKLFF	TGTGCCAGCAGTGGGACAGGGCTAACTAATGAAAAACTGTTTTTT
.	TRBJ2-1	TRBV2	TRBD1	CASTEDRAYNEQFF	TGTGCCAGCACCGAAGACAGGGCCTACAATGAGCAGTTCTTC
.	TRBJ2-7	TRBV5-1	.	CASSLEDTSYEQYF	TGCGCCAGCAGCTTGGAGGACACCTCCTACGAGCAGTACTTC
.	TRBJ2-7	TRBV29-1	TRBD2	CSVDREGSYEQYF	TGCAGCGTTGATCGGGAGGGCTCCTACGAGCAGTACTTC
.	TRBJ2-1	TRBV5-1	TRBD2	CASSPGTTNEQFF	TGCGCCAGCAGCCCTGGGACTACCAATGAGCAGTTCTTC
.	TRBJ1-3	TRBV4-1	.	CASSQELAGNTIYF	TGCGCCAGCAGCCAAGAACTTGCGGGAAACACCATATATTTT
.	TRBJ1-4	TRBV30	.	CALSGGGEKLFF	TGTGCCTTGTCCGGCGGAGGAGAAAAACTGTTTTTT
.	TRBJ2-2	TRBV4-2	.	CASSSYSGELFF	TGTGCCAGCAGCTCTTATTCCGGGGAGCTGTTTTTT
.	TRBJ2-7	TRBV27	TRBD2	CASSLAGGLSYEQYF	TGTGCCAGCAGTTTGGCGGGAGGCCTGTCCTACGAGCAGTACTTC
.	TRBJ2-3	TRBV7-7	TRBD2	CASSVSGRETDTQYF	TGTGCTAGCAGTGTTAGCGGGAGAGAGACAGATACGCAGTATTTT
.	TRBJ2-7	TRBV7-2	.	CASSSDSTYEQYF	TGTGCCAGCAGCTCGGACAGTACCTACGAGCAGTACTTC
.	TRBJ2-3	TRBV5-4	TRBD2	CASSYRTSGSSDTQYF	TGTGCCAGCAGCTATAGGACTAGCGGGAGTTCTGATACGCAGTATTTT
.	TRBJ2-1	TRBV2	.	CASSADRYNEQFF	TGTGCCAGCAGTGCCGACAGGTACAATGAGCAGTTCTTC
.	TRBJ1-5	TRBV27	.	CASSSFEANQPQHF	TGTGCCAGCAGTAGTTTTGAGGCCAATCAGCCCCAGCATTTT
.	TRBJ2-3	TRBV7-9	.	CASSNKAGAGGVADTQYF	TGTGCCAGCAGCAACAAAGCGGGAGCAGGGGGAGTAGCAGATACGCAGTATTTT
few	TRBJ1-2	TRBV6-5	.	CASSTYRGYTF	TGTGCCAGCAGTACCTACAGGGGCTACACCTTC
few	TRBJ1-1	TRBV5-4	TRBD1	CASSPDRAGEAFF	TGTGCCAGCAGCCCGGACAGGGCTGGTGAAGCTTTCTTT
.	TRBJ2-5	TRBV21-1	.	CASSRQGRKTQYF	TGTGCCAGCAGTAGACAGGGTCGGAAGACCCAGTACTTC
.	TRBJ2-1	TRBV5-1	.	CASSLYSYNEQFF	TGCGCCAGCAGCTTGTATAGCTACAATGAGCAGTTCTTC